The 14 T cell receptor beta chains below all came from one sample that was sequenced in a study of OX40 agonist ivuxolimab in advanced cancers. Sequencing was performed with immunoSEQ multiplex PCR; in TCRdb, only in-frame clones are kept and a portion is missing. The data contain 45,000 to 60,000 clones, nearly 85% of them singletons. Source: CD4+ or CD8+ T cells sorted from blood, taken in a trial of the OX40 agonist ivuxolimab. The receptors stem from an adult with an advanced solid tumor such as melanoma, head and neck, liver or kidney cancer.

V usage is TRBV7-3 and J usage is TRBJ2-7; D is possibly TRBD1 (5 bases). CDR3 length: 16 amino acids. Trimming left V 1 base short and J 6 bases short, with 19 bases between. CDR1 and CDR2 (germline): SGHTA, FQGTGA. CDR3 in DNA: TGTGCCAGCAGCTTAATGCCCGACAGTGACCCTTCCGAGCAGTACTTC. Amino acid sequence: CASSLMPDSDPSEQYF.

By share, this clone counts as medium-sized. The CDR3 DNA follows: TGTGCCAGCAGCTTACAGGGGTATGGGAACACCGGGGAGCTGTTTTTT. Encoded protein: CASSLQGYGNTGELFF. The rearrangement uses TRBV5-6 and TRBJ2-2, with 7 bases aligning to TRBD1. In germline, CDR1 is SGHDT, CDR2 YYEEEE. The CDR3 extends over 16 amino acids. V trimming: 2 bases; J trimming: 1 base; junction bases outside the gene matches: 5.

The J gene is TRBJ1-4, the V gene TRBV11-2; no reliable D call. CDR1 SGHAT and CDR2 FQNNGV come from the germline V gene. The CDR3 sequence is 13 residues long. The ends were cut back, 4 bases at V and 7 bases at J, with 10 bases in the middle. The CDR3 sequence: CASSSNFGEKLFF. The DNA of the CDR3 is TGTGCCAGCAGCTCCAACTTTGGTGAAAAACTGTTTTTT.

V is TRBV7-6 and J is TRBJ2-5, with no clear D. V was clipped by 5 bases and J by 4 bases, with 11 bases between them. Per germline, CDR1 SGHVS and CDR2 FNYEAQ. The CDR3 consists of 13 residues. CDR3 in amino acids: CASSPSRRETQYF. The CDR3 nucleotides are TGTGCCAGCAGCCCAAGCCGTCGAGAGACCCAGTACTTC.

This rearrangement joins TRBV7-3 to TRBJ1-1; D is undetermined. Trimming removed 5 bases at V and 3 bases at J, with 10 bases between. Germline V gives CDR1 SGHTA, CDR2 FQGTGA. The CDR3 spans 13 residues. CDR3 DNA: TGTGCCAGCAGCCCCTCGGTTGACACTGAAGCTTTCTTT. Translating it yields CASSPSVDTEAFF.

This chain joins TRBV18 and TRBJ1-1, with 8 bases matching TRBD1. The CDR3 contains 14 residues. Unmatched junction bases numbered 10, after V lost 5 bases and J lost 8 bases. Germline V CDR1 and CDR2: KGHSH, LQKENI. CDR3 amino acids: CASSYNSGDREAFF. CDR3 nucleotides: TGTGCCAGCTCATACAACTCAGGGGACAGGGAAGCTTTCTTT. The full variable domain, in which reference TRBV18 and TRBJ1-1 provide the parts outside the CDR3, is NAGVMQNPRHLVRRRGQEARLRCSPMKGHSHVYWYRQLPEEGLKFMVYLQKENIIDESGMPKERFSAEFPKEGPSILRIQQVVRGDSAAYFCASSYNSGDREAFFGQGTRLTVV.

The rearrangement joins TRBV7-9 to TRBJ2-1; D not resolved. The ends were cut back, 3 bases at V and 0 bases at J, with 6 bases in the middle. Looked up from germline, CDR1 is SEHNR and CDR2 is FQNEAQ (reference sequence). This CDR3 spans 14 amino acids. CDR3 region: CASSLRGSYNEQFF. The CDR3 DNA reads TGTGCCAGCAGCTTGAGAGGCTCCTACAATGAGCAGTTCTTC. Looking up the rest from reference TRBV7-9 and TRBJ2-1 gives the full variable domain: DTGVSQNPRHKITKRGQNVTFRCDPISEHNRLYWYRQTLGQGPEFLTYFQNEAQLEKSRLLSDRFSAERPKGSFSTLEIQRTEQGDSAMYLCASSLRGSYNEQFFGPGTRLTVL.

This clone was found once. J is TRBJ2-7 and V is TRBV2; 9 positions agree with TRBD1. Per the germline V gene, CDR1 is SNHLY and CDR2 is FYNNEI. V was clipped by 6 bases and J by 7 bases; unmatched bases: 7. The length of the CDR3 is 13 residues. CDR3 in DNA: TGTGCCAGCAGGTTACAGGGGGCGGGTGAGCAGTACTTC. Translating gives CASRLQGAGEQYF.

This chain links TRBV9 with TRBJ2-6; D may correspond to TRBD1 or TRBD2 (5 bases each). Germline CDR1 is SGDLS and CDR2 is YYNGEE. V lost 6 bases and J 4 bases, leaving 17 bases between the germline ends. The CDR3 covers 16 residues. The CDR3 region has the DNA TGTGCCAGCACCTACCCCAGAGGGGACGGGGCCAACGTCCTGACTTTC. Translating gives CASTYPRGDGANVLTF.

V gene TRBV11-1 combines with J gene TRBJ1-1; D may be TRBD1 (6 bases). This CDR3 region has 12 residues. V gave up 4 bases and J gave up 8 bases, with 11 bases separating them. From germline, CDR1 is SGHAT and CDR2 FQDESV (reference sequence). The CDR3 reads CASSSQGYEAFF. CDR3 DNA: TGTGCCAGCAGCTCTCAGGGGTACGAAGCTTTCTTT.

The genes are TRBV5-1 and TRBJ2-1, with 8 bases matching TRBD2. Trimming took 1 base from V and 0 from J; bases not matched to a gene: 3. Germline CDR1 and CDR2: SGHRS and YFSETQ. The length of the CDR3 is 16 residues. The CDR3 loop reads CASSLRGLDSYNEQFF. The CDR3 nucleotides read TGCGCCAGCAGCTTGAGGGGACTAGACTCCTACAATGAGCAGTTCTTC.

V and J are TRBV19 and TRBJ1-2, with unresolved D. Trimming cost V 1 base and J 2 bases, with 5 bases left between them. CDR1 and CDR2 from the germline V gene are LNHDA and SQIVND (reference sequence). The CDR3 length is 13 residues. CDR3 in DNA: TGTGCCAGTAGTATAGTACAGAACTATGGCTACACCTTC. Residues: CASSIVQNYGYTF.

The chain combines TRBV28 with TRBJ2-1; TRBD2 matches at 7 bases. The CDR3 runs to 16 residues. The V segment lost 2 bases and the J segment 2 bases; nucleotides outside the gene matches: 6. Germline V lookup: CDR1 MDHEN, CDR2 SYDVKM. CDR3 nucleotide sequence: TGTGCCAGCAGTTTAAAGCGGGAAAAGCCCTACAATGAGCAGTTCTTC. It specifies CASSLKREKPYNEQFF.

V usage is TRBV19 and J usage is TRBJ1-4; D unresolved. The germline gives CDR1 LNHDA, CDR2 SQIVND (reference sequence). The V and J ends lost 6 bases and 0 bases respectively, with 5 bases between them. The CDR3 covers 13 residues. The CDR3 region has the DNA TGTGCCAGTAGCCGTGCAACTAATGAAAAACTGTTTTTT. This encodes CASSRATNEKLFF.